A single sample gave rise to the 10 T cell receptor beta chains below, sequenced in a study of blood T cell repertoires in COVID-19. Repertoires were generated with immunoSEQ multiplex PCR, while TCRdb's copy carries only in-frame clones and drops some. The table records about 280,000 clones, under 90% of them present only once. Sequencing input: peripheral blood. Receptor source: a middle-aged woman who had recovered from COVID-19.

V and J are TRBV5-1 and TRBJ1-5, with D tentatively TRBD1 (6 bases). This CDR3 spans 14 amino acids. From germline, CDR1 is SGHRS and CDR2 YFSETQ. The V end was cut by 0 bases, the J end by 3 bases, with 7 bases between. This CDR3 is CASSLEGDNQPQHF. The CDR3 bases are TGCGCCAGCAGCTTGGAGGGGGACAATCAGCCCCAGCATTTT.

V is TRBV5-5 and J is TRBJ1-1; D may be TRBD1 (5 bases). V lost 1 base and J 3 bases, leaving 13 bases between the germline ends. This CDR3 region has 15 residues. The germline CDR1 and CDR2 sequences are SGHKS and YYEKEE (reference sequence). DNA of the CDR3: TGTGCCAGCAGCTTGCGGCCAGGGATAGACACTGAAGCTTTCTTT. This codes for CASSLRPGIDTEAFF.

J is TRBJ2-1 and V is TRBV2; 8 positions agree with TRBD2. This CDR3 has 12 residues. Germline values: CDR1 SNHLY, CDR2 FYNNEI. V lost 10 bases and J lost 8; bases outside the gene matches: 7. The CDR3 region is CATRGGRDEQFF. In DNA, the CDR3 is TGTGCCACCCGGGGGGGGCGCGATGAGCAGTTCTTC.

About this clone: Distinct nucleotide sequences in the sample also encode this CDR3. The V gene is TRBV9, the J gene TRBJ1-1; D unresolved. The CDR3 runs 15 residues. CDR1 and CDR2 (germline): SGDLS, YYNGEE. Trimming took off 0 bases at V and 1 base at J, with 10 bases between the two ends. The CDR3 protein is CASSVGPGSNTEAFF. Here the CDR3 DNA reads TGTGCCAGCAGCGTAGGTCCGGGATCGAACACTGAAGCTTTCTTT. The full variable domain, its missing parts supplied by reference TRBV9 and TRBJ1-1, is DSGVTQTPKHLITATGQRVTLRCSPRSGDLSVYWYQQSLDQGLQFLIQYYNGEERAKGNILERFSAQQFPDLHSELNLSSLELGDSALYFCASSVGPGSNTEAFFGQGTRLTVV.

The V gene is TRBV9, the J gene TRBJ1-5, with 7 nucleotides matching TRBD1. The CDR3 spans 15 residues. V trimming: 3 bases; J trimming: 4 bases; junction bases outside the gene matches: 7. The germline CDR1 and CDR2 sequences are SGDLS and YYNGEE. Here the CDR3 reads CASSAAGGFNQPQHF. CDR3 DNA: TGTGCCAGCAGCGCAGCAGGGGGGTTTAATCAGCCCCAGCATTTT.

The rearrangement joins TRBV2 to TRBJ2-1; TRBD1 matches 10 bases. This CDR3 spans 14 amino acids. The germline V gene encodes CDR1 SNHLY and CDR2 FYNNEI. Trimming removed 6 bases from V and 4 bases from J; junction bases left unmatched: 3. The CDR3 region is CASSRDRGYNEQFF. CDR3 nucleotides: TGTGCCAGCAGCCGGGACAGGGGATACAATGAGCAGTTCTTC.

The chain joins TRBV18 to TRBJ2-2; D is uncertain. The CDR3 is 14 amino acids. The ends were cut back, 2 bases at V and 7 bases at J, with 11 bases in the middle. Germline CDR1 KGHSH, CDR2 LQKENI. CDR3 in DNA: TGTGCCAGCTCACCATCAGAGGCCGGCGGGGAGCTGTTTTTT. Protein product: CASSPSEAGGELFF.

The rearrangement joins TRBV9 to TRBJ1-1; TRBD1 matches at 7 bases. With V trimmed by 3 bases and J by 8 bases, 13 bases remained unmatched. Germline V gene lookup returns CDR1 SGDLS and CDR2 YYNGEE. The CDR3 is made up of 15 amino acids. The CDR3 DNA follows: TGTGCCAGCAGCGCCGAACAGGGGCGGTCGGTCGAAGCTTTCTTT. Protein product: CASSAEQGRSVEAFF.

This chain connects TRBV29-1 to TRBJ1-1, with 11 bases matching TRBD1. The CDR3 totals 12 residues. Germline V CDR1 and CDR2: SQVTM, ANQGSEA. The ends lost 6 bases at V and 5 bases at J; junction bases unmatched: 2. Written as DNA, the CDR3 is TGCAGCGTGGGGACAGGGGGAACTGAAGCTTTCTTT. It is translated as CSVGTGGTEAFF.

V and J are TRBV7-9 and TRBJ1-3; the match to TRBD1 covers 8 bases. CDR1 is SEHNR, CDR2 FQNEAQ, per germline (reference sequence). This CDR3 is built from 15 residues. V shed 5 bases and J 4 bases; nucleotides not matched to a gene: 7. This chain's CDR3 is CASSPTGGEGNTIYF. The CDR3 DNA follows: TGTGCCAGCAGCCCTACAGGGGGGGAAGGAAACACCATATATTTT. The full variable domain, with the rest looked up from reference TRBV7-9 and TRBJ1-3, is DTGVSQNPRHKITKRGQNVTFRCDPISEHNRLYWYRQTLGQGPEFLTYFQNEAQLEKSRLLSDRFSAERPKGSFSTLEIQRTEQGDSAMYLCASSPTGGEGNTIYFGEGSWLTVV.